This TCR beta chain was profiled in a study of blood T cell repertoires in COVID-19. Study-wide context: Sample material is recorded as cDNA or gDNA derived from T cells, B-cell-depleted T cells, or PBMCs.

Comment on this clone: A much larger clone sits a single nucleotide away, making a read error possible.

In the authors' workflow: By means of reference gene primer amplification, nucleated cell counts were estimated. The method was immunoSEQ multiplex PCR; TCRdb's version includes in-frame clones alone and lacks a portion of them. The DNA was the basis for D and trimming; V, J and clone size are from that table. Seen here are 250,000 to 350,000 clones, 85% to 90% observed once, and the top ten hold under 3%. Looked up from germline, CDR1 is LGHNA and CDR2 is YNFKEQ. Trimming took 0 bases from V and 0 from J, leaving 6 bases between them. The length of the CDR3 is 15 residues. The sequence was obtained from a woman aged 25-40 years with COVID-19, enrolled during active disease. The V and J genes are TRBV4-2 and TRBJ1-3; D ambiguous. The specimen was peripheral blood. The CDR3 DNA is TGTGCCAGCAGCCAAGATCTAACCTCTGGAAACACCATATATTTT. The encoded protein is CASSQDLTSGNTIYF.